The clone carrying this T cell receptor (beta chain) turned up a few times. Its target is unknown. The data derive from a study of T-cell memory formation after mild COVID-19. Study as a whole: Largely, the TCR clusters proved donor specific.

General study points: CM and EM subsets held most contracting CD4+ clones; EMRA held CD8+ ones. Pre-infection memory harbored some responding clones, suggesting cross-reactive memory joined. Later expanders leaned CD4+, whereas clones that contracted between day 15 and 85 were balanced CD4/CD8.

TCRdb itself ran the 5' RACE reads through MiXCR, one entry per CDR3 protein. The sample includes some 88,000 distinct CDR3 sequences, roughly 23% of them seen just once. Germline CDR1 reads SGDLS; CDR2 reads YYNGEE. V gave up 3 bases and J gave up 0 bases; unmatched junction bases: 5. The CDR3 is made up of 15 amino acids. The chain carries TRBV9 and TRBJ2-7; the match to TRBD1 covers 8 bases. The sequenced material came from PBMCs or a T cell subset sorted from them (not recorded which). This sequence was found in a man between 18 and 35 years old who had mild COVID-19 (a few samples of this study predate the infection). Cell type and time point are not known. The CDR3 loop reads CASSAGTGSSYEQYF. The CDR3 DNA reads as TGTGCCAGCAGCGCGGGGACAGGCAGCTCCTACGAGCAGTACTTC.